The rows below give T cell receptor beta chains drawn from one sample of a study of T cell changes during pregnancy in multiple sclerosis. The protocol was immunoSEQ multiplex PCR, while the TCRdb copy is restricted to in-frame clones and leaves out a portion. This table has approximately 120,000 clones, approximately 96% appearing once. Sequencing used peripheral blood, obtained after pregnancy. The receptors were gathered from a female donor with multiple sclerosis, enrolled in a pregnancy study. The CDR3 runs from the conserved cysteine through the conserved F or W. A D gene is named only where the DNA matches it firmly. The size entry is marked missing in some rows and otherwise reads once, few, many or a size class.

CDR3 DNA: TGTGCCAGCAGCCGTGGACTAGCGGGAGTACGAACAGATACGCAGTATTTT
CDR3 protein: CASSRGLAGVRTDTQYF
V gene: TRBV11-2
D gene: TRBD2
clone size: NA
J gene: TRBJ2-3

CDR3 DNA: TGTGCCAGCAGCGCACTAGGGCAGGGGAAGGCCGGGGAGCTGTTTTTT
CDR3 protein: CASSALGQGKAGELFF
V gene: TRBV11-3
D gene: NA
clone size: NA
J gene: TRBJ2-2

CDR3 DNA: TGTGCCAGCTCACCAAGGACTAGCGGGAGAAACAATGAGCAGTTCTTC
CDR3 protein: CASSPRTSGRNNEQFF
V gene: TRBV18
D gene: TRBD2
clone size: once
J gene: TRBJ2-1

CDR3 DNA: TGTGCCAGCAGCTCGGACACCCGGGCTTTCTTT
CDR3 protein: CASSSDTRAFF
V gene: TRBV5-4
D gene: NA
clone size: NA
J gene: TRBJ1-1

CDR3 DNA: TGTGCCAGCAGCCCCCTAGGTAGCGGGGGCCTAAATGAGCAGTTCTTC
CDR3 protein: CASSPLGSGGLNEQFF
V gene: TRBV4-2
D gene: TRBD2
clone size: once
J gene: TRBJ2-1

CDR3 DNA: TGTGCCAGTAGTATAGACGGCTATGGCTACACCTTC
CDR3 protein: CASSIDGYGYTF
V gene: TRBV19
D gene: NA
clone size: NA
J gene: TRBJ1-2

CDR3 DNA: TGTGCCAGCAGTGAGCAGGGGAGCACCGGGGAGCTGTTTTTT
CDR3 protein: CASSEQGSTGELFF
V gene: TRBV2
D gene: NA
clone size: NA
J gene: TRBJ2-2

CDR3 DNA: TGTGCCAGCAGTCGACGACCCGGAGCGGTGGATACGCAGTATTTT
CDR3 protein: CASSRRPGAVDTQYF
V gene: TRBV6-5
D gene: NA
clone size: NA
J gene: TRBJ2-3

CDR3 DNA: TGCGCCAGCAGCTTCGCGTGGCGGGGGATATACAATGAGCAGTTCTTC
CDR3 protein: CASSFAWRGIYNEQFF
V gene: TRBV5-1
D gene: TRBD2
clone size: NA
J gene: TRBJ2-1

CDR3 DNA: TGTGCCAGCAGCTTAGGGACTAGCGGGAGAAGCCCCTACGAGCAGTACTTC
CDR3 protein: CASSLGTSGRSPYEQYF
V gene: TRBV5-5
D gene: TRBD2
clone size: NA
J gene: TRBJ2-7

CDR3 DNA: TGTGCCAGTAGCCGGGGAGGGGGGGCAGATACGCAGTATTTT
CDR3 protein: CASSRGGGADTQYF
V gene: TRBV19
D gene: NA
clone size: NA
J gene: TRBJ2-3

CDR3 DNA: TGTGCCAGCAGTGCTCCGGGACTCTCTGGAAACACCATATATTTT
CDR3 protein: CASSAPGLSGNTIYF
V gene: TRBV28
D gene: NA
clone size: NA
J gene: TRBJ1-3

CDR3 DNA: TGCGCCAGCAGCTTGAAGGGGACAGGGAGCTACAATGAGCAGTTCTTC
CDR3 protein: CASSLKGTGSYNEQFF
V gene: TRBV5-1
D gene: TRBD1
clone size: NA
J gene: TRBJ2-1

CDR3 DNA: TGTGCCAGCAGCTTAGTTGACAGGGCCTATGGCTACACCTTC
CDR3 protein: CASSLVDRAYGYTF
V gene: TRBV11-2
D gene: TRBD1
clone size: NA
J gene: TRBJ1-2

CDR3 DNA: TGCAGCGAGACCCCAGGGCCCACTGAAGCTTTCTTT
CDR3 protein: CSETPGPTEAFF
V gene: TRBV29-1
D gene: NA
clone size: NA
J gene: TRBJ1-1

CDR3 DNA: TGTGCCAGTAGGGACAGCCCCTACGAGCAGTACTTC
CDR3 protein: CASRDSPYEQYF
V gene: TRBV27
D gene: TRBD1
clone size: once
J gene: TRBJ2-7